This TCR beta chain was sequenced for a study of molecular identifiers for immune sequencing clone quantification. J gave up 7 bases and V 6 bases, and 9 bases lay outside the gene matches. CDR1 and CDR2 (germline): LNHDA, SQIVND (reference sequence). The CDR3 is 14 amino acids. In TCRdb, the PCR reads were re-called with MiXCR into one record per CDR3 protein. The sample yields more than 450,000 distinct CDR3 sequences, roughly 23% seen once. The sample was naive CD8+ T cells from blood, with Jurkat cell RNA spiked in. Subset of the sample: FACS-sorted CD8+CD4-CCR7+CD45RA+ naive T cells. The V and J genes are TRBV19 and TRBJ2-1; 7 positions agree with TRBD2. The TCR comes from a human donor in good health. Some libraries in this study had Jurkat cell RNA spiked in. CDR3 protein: CASSITGGWNEQFF. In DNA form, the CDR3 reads TGTGCCAGTAGCATTACGGGGGGATGGAATGAGCAGTTCTTC.